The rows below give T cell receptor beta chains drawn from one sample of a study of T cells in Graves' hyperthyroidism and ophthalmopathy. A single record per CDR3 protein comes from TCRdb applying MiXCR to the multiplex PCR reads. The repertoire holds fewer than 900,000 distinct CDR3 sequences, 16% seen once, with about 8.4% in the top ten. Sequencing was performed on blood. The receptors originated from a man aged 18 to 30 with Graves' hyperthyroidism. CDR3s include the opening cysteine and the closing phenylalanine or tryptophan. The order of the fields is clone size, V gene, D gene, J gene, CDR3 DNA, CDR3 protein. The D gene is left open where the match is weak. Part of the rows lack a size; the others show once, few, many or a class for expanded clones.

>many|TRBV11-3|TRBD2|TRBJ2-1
TGTGCCAGCACCGGAGCGGGAGGGTACAATGAGCAGTTCTTC
CASTGAGGYNEQFF
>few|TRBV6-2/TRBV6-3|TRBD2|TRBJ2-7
TGTGCCAGCAGTTACTCGAGGACTAGCGGTCCCTACGAGCAGTACTTC
CASSYSRTSGPYEQYF
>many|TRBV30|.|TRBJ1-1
TGTGCCTGGGCCACGGACAACACTGAAGCTTTCTTT
CAWATDNTEAFF
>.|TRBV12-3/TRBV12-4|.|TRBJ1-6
TGTGCCAGCAGTTTGGGGGTCGGGGGAGTCCTCCACTTT
CASSLGVGGVLHF
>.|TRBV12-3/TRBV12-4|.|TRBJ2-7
TGTGCCAGCGGCCCTCGGTGGGCCGAGCAGTACTTC
CASGPRWAEQYF
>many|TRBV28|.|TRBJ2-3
TGTGCCAGCAGTTCCTTCTACTGGGGTACAGATACGCAGTATTTT
CASSSFYWGTDTQYF
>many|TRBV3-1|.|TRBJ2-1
TGTGCCAGCAGCCAAGAGGGCGGGAAGCGCGCGGGTGAGCAGTTCTTC
CASSQEGGKRAGEQFF
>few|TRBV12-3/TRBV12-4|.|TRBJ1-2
TGTGCCAGCCGGCTCGGAGGTGGTGGCTACACCTTC
CASRLGGGGYTF
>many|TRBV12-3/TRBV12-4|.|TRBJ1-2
TGTGCCAGCAGTTTACGGCAGGGCTATGGCTACACCTTC
CASSLRQGYGYTF
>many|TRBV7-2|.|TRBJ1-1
TGTGCCAGCAGCCCGATCCGATCGAACACTGAAGCTTTCTTT
CASSPIRSNTEAFF
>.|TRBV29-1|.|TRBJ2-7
TGCAGCGTGGCCTGGGACTTCCCCTACGAGCAGTACTTC
CSVAWDFPYEQYF
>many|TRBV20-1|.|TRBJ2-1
TGCAGCGCAACTCTCGGGGCGAGGAATGAGCAGTTCTTC
CSATLGARNEQFF
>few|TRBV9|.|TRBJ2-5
TGTGCCAGCAGCGCACCAGGAGGGGCAGACGAAGAGACCCAGTACTTC
CASSAPGGADEETQYF
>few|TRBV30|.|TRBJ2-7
TGTGCCTGGAGTGTAGGGGCTGCTCTTAGCTCCTACGAGCAGTACTTC
CAWSVGAALSSYEQYF
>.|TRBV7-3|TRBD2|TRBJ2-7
TGTGCCAGCAGCTTAATTCCGGGAGGGTTGTACGAGCAGTACTTC
CASSLIPGGLYEQYF
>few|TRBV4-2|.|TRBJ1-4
TGTGCCAGCAGCCAGACGGCAGCAGCAACTAATGAAAAACTGTTTTTT
CASSQTAAATNEKLFF